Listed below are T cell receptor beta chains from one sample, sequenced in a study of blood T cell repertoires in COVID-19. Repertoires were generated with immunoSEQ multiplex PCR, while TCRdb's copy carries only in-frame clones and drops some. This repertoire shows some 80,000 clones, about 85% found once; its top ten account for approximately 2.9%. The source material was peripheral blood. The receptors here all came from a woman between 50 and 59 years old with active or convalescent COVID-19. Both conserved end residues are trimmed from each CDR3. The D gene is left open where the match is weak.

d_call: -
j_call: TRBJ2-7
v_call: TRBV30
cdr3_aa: ACSTGGSSYEQY

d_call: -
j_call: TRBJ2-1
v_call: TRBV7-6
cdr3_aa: ASSPRQSVTYNEQF

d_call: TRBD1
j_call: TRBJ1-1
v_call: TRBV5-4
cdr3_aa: ASSYRGNTEAF

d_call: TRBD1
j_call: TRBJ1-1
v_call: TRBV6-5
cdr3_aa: ASRSRGLNTEAF

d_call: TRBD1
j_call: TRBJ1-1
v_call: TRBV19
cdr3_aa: ASRNLRQGHTEAF

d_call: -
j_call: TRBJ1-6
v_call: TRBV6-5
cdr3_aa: AIKRGTNSPLH

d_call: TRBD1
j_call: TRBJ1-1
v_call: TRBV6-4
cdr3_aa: ASSQQGGNTEAF

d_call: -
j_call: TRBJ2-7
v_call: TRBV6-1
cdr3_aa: ASSEAGWWGDSYEQY

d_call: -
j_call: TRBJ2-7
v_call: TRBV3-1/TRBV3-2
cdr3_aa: ASSHGRQVSYEQY

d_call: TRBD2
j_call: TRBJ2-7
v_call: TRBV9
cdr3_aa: ASSVGLAGAEQY

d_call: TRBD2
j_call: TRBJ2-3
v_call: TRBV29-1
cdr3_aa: SVTGTSGGSTDTQY

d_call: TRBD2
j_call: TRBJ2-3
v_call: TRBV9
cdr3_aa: ASSVELGGSDTQY

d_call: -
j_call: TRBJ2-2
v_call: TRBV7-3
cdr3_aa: ASSLPPRNTGELF

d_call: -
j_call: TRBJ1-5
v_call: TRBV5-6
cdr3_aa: ASSLASDYHGKPQH

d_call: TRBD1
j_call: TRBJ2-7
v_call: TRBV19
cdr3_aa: ASSYGTGALAYEQY

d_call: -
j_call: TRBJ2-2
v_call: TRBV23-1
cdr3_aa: ASSPPAARTSNTGELF

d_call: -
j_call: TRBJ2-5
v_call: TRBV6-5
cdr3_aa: AITPPGQETQY

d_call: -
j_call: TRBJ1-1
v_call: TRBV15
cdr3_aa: ATQSRRGNTEAF

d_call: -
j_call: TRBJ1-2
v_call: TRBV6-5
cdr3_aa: ASTPGGASSYGYT

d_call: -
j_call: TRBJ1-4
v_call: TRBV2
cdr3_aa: ASSAPWTAFNEKLF

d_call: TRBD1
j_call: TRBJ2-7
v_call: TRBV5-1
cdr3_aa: ASRGGQGSHEQY

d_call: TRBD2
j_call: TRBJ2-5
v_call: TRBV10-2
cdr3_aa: ASSRGLAGTGETQY

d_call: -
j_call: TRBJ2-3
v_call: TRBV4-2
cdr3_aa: ASSQSFSSTDTQY

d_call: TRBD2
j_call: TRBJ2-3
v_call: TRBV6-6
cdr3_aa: ASSYSPAGGTDTQY

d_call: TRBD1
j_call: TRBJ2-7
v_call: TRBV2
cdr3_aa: ASRLTGYEQY

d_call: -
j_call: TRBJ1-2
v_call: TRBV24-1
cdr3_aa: ATSSSYAGSHYGYT

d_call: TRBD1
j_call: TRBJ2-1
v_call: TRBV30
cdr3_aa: AWRTAGGNEQF

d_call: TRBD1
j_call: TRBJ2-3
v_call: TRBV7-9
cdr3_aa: ASSPYDRGYTDTQY

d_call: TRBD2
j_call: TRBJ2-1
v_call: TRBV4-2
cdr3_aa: ASSPSRQTSGGAIRTHEQF

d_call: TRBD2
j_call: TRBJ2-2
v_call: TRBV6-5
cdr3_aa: ASSYLRSGSAGELF

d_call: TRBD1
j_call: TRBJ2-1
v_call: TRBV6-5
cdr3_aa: ASRRQGEDNEQF

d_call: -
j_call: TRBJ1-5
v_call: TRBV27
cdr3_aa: ASSLRAGPGGNQPQH

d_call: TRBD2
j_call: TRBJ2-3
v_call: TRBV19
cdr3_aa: ASRKRGVDTQY

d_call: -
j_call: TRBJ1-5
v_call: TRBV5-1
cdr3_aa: ASSTTKDQPQH

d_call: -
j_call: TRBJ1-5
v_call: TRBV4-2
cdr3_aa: ASSQVSDSNQPQH

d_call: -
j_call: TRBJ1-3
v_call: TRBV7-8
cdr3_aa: ASSLARGGGNTIY

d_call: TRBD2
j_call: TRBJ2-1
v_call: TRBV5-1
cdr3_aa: ASSWGLAGGRSEQF

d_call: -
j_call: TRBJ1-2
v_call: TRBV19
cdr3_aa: ASSPGFYGYT

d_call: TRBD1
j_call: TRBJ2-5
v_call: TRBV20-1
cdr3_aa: SASRQGGQETQY

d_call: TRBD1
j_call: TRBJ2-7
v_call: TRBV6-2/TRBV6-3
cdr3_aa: ASSYGSRDRFRDEQY

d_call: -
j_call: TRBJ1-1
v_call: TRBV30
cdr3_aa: AWSVQGHRNTEAF

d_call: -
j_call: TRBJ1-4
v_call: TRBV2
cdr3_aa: ASSDGGHSEKLF

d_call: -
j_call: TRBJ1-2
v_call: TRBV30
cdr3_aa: AWSVRQAGYT

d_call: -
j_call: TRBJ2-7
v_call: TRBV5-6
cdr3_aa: ASSSEDEQY

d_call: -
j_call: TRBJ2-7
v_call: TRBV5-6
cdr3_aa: ASSSRDNSYEQY

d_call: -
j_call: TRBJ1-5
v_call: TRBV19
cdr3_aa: ASSMEGQGSAIVNQPQH

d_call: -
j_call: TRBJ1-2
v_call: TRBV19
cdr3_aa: ASSPRAGLRDGYT

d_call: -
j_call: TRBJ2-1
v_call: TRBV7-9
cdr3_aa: ASSPYDEQF

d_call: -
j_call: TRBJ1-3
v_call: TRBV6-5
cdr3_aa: ASSSGKPGNTIY

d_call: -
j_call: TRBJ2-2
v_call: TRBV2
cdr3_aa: ASRGGTEPKPRGELF

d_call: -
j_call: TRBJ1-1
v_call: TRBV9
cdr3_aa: ASSGGRENTEAF

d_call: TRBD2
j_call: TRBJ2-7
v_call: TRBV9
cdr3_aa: ASSAERGGSGEQY

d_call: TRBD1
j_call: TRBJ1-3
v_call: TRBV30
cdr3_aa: ALDRASGNTIY